Here is one TCR beta chain with its context. Its antigen is not known. The data were taken from a study of T cell responses to AZD1222 COVID-19 vaccine. Study-wide results and caveats: Of the AZD1222 recipients, only 6 or 7 were seropositive at baseline.

Produced via immunoSEQ multiplex PCR; TCRdb's table is partial and in-frame only. The profile covers 91,000 or so clones, with more than 85% appearing a single time and roughly 3.1% taken by the ten largest. The receptor was derived from an adult who received the AZD1222 COVID-19 vaccine. The sample consisted of peripheral blood, taken 28 days after the second AZD1222 dose.

CDR3 DNA: TGCGCCAGCAGTGAGGAAAGGGGAAATTCACCCCTCCACTTT. Translated: CASSEERGNSPLHF. The chain has TRBV10-2 and TRBJ1-6; D possibly corresponds to TRBD1 (5 bases). The germline CDR1 and CDR2 sequences are WSHSY and SAAADI. Trimming stripped 2 bases from V and 7 bases from J, with 9 bases between. CDR3 size: 14 residues.